A single sample gave rise to the 12 T cell receptor beta chains below, sequenced in a study of cytomegalovirus exposure and HLA in healthy donors. A multiplex PCR was run with 60 Vbeta primers and 13 Jbeta primers. Using immunoSEQ multiplex PCR, the repertoire was profiled, and TCRdb retains in-frame clones only, with some absent. The sample has over 150,000 clones, around two thirds seen once. Sequences were obtained from PBMCs. The origin of the receptors is a man aged 50 or older in good health and CMV-seronegative.

CDR3 loop: CASSLALYGLPFF. In DNA form, the CDR3 reads TGTGCCAGCAGCTTAGCCCTTTACGGTCTCCCGTTCTTC. This chain links TRBV7-9 with TRBJ2-1, with no clear D. V lost 0 bases and J 15 bases, leaving 15 bases between the germline ends. This CDR3 is 13 amino acids long. Germline CDR1 reads SEHNR; CDR2 reads FQNEAQ (reference sequence).

This clone appeared a few times. The chain employs TRBV4-1 and TRBJ2-3, with D possibly TRBD1 on 6 matching bases. Trimming removed 0 bases from V and 2 bases from J, with 9 bases in between. The germline CDR1 and CDR2 sequences are MGHRA and YSYEKL. This CDR3 comprises 15 residues. The CDR3 loop is CASSQEPGVTDTQYF. In DNA, the CDR3 is TGCGCCAGCAGCCAAGAGCCAGGGGTCACAGATACGCAGTATTTT.

This chain joins TRBV5-1 and TRBJ1-4; no clear D. This CDR3 region has 14 residues. V dropped 0 bases and J dropped 3 bases, with 6 bases sitting between them. The germline V gene encodes CDR1 SGHRS and CDR2 YFSETQ. The CDR3 region is CASSLGTSNEKLFF. As DNA, the CDR3 is TGCGCCAGCAGCTTGGGGACTTCTAATGAAAAACTGTTTTTT.

The chain joins TRBV5-4 to TRBJ1-2; D possibly corresponds to TRBD1 (6 bases). Germline CDR1 reads SGHNT; CDR2 reads YYREEE (reference sequence). The CDR3 consists of 15 residues. The V gene lost 2 bases and the J gene lost 4 bases, with 15 bases spanning the gap. The CDR3 here is CASSFGGATIYGYTF. The CDR3 DNA is TGTGCCAGCAGCTTCGGGGGGGCCACGATCTATGGCTACACCTTC.

The table lists this clone with a few counts. The rearrangement links TRBV5-3 to TRBJ1-5, with D unclear. TRBV5-3 is reported as an ORF; its role is uncertain. V dropped 4 bases and J dropped 6 bases, with 17 bases sitting between them. This CDR3 comprises 15 residues. The CDR3 DNA reads TGTGCCAGAAGCCCCTCCGGGGTTGGTGGTCAGCCCCAGCATTTT. It specifies CARSPSGVGGQPQHF.

This chain connects TRBV4-1 to TRBJ2-7, with D possibly TRBD1 on 6 matching bases. The CDR3 is 15 amino acids. Per germline, CDR1 MGHRA and CDR2 YSYEKL. The V end lost 0 bases, the J end lost 4 bases, and 13 bases lay between the germline ends. Written as DNA, the CDR3 is TGCGCCAGCAGCCAAGATTGGCCTGACAGGTACGAGCAGTACTTC. It translates to CASSQDWPDRYEQYF.

As for this clone: One end of the junction does not line up with germline, which may come from a read error. This sequence joins TRBV28 and TRBJ2-4; 11 bases agree with TRBD1. The CDR3 extends over 15 amino acids. Looked up from germline, CDR1 is MDHEN and CDR2 is SYDVKM. CDR3 in amino acids: CASNLPGTGGDIQYF. The CDR3 coding sequence is TGTGCCAGCAATTTACCCGGGACAGGGGGAGACATTCAGTACTTC.

The chain joins TRBV25-1 to TRBJ2-1; 8 bases map to TRBD2. The V gene's germline CDR1 is MGHDK and CDR2 SYGVNS. J was trimmed by 2 bases and V by 1 base; bases with no gene match: 10. This CDR3 has 18 residues. The DNA for the CDR3 is TGTGCCAGCAGTGAATCCTTAGGCGGGGGGCAACCCTACAATGAGCAGTTCTTC. Translating gives CASSESLGGGQPYNEQFF.

The chain employs TRBV6-1 and TRBJ1-1, with D maybe TRBD1 (6 bases). The CDR3 has 15 amino acids. V was shortened by 2 bases and J by 2 bases, with 12 bases between the two germline ends. The germline CDR1 and CDR2 sequences are MNHNS and SASEGT. Here the CDR3 reads CASSERGGFNTEAFF. For the CDR3, the DNA is TGTGCCAGCAGTGAAAGAGGGGGATTCAACACTGAAGCTTTCTTT.

This rearrangement joins TRBV28 to TRBJ1-2, with 7 bases identical to TRBD1. V was pared by 6 bases and J by 7 bases, with 11 bases of the junction left unmatched. The V gene's germline CDR1 is MDHEN and CDR2 SYDVKM. This CDR3 is 14 amino acids long. The CDR3 spells CASRPPDRVGGYTF. CDR3 nucleotide sequence: TGTGCCAGCAGACCCCCCGACAGGGTAGGTGGCTACACCTTC.

This clone appeared a few times. This chain links TRBV19 with TRBJ2-7, with TRBD2 matching over 9 bases. Losses at the gene ends were 10 bases for V and 2 bases for J; bases not matched to a gene: 9. Germline V gene data show CDR1 as LNHDA and CDR2 as SQIVND (reference sequence). The CDR3 loop spans 14 amino acids. The CDR3 is CATVETSGPYEQYF. The CDR3 DNA sequence: TGTGCCACCGTTGAGACTAGCGGCCCCTACGAGCAGTACTTC.

The V and J genes are TRBV20-1 and TRBJ2-7; D is unresolved. The germline CDR1 and CDR2 sequences are DFQATT and SNEGSKA (reference sequence). The V gene lost 3 bases and the J gene lost 5 bases, with 5 bases spanning the gap. The CDR3 sequence is 10 residues long. The CDR3 region is CSASRHEQYF. Written as DNA, the CDR3 is TGCAGTGCTAGCAGGCACGAGCAGTACTTC.